This T cell receptor (beta chain) was retrieved from a study of blood T cell repertoires in COVID-19. Here immunoSEQ multiplex PCR was the method, and the copy in TCRdb shows in-frame clones only, minus some. Among 150,000 to 190,000 clones listed, approximately 85% were seen once. The CDR3 loop spans 14 amino acids. Per germline, CDR1 SNHLY and CDR2 FYNNEI. The ends were cut back, 6 bases at V and 2 bases at J, with 13 bases in the middle. Sequencing was carried out using peripheral blood. The clonotype was recovered from a woman aged 60 to 75 with COVID-19, enrolled during active disease. The chain employs TRBV2 and TRBJ1-2; D is uncertain. The CDR3 loop is CASRGTVSNYGYTF. The DNA for the CDR3 is TGTGCCAGCAGAGGTACAGTATCCAACTATGGCTACACCTTC. Full variable domain (missing parts from reference TRBV2 and TRBJ1-2): EPEVTQTPSHQVTQMGQEVILRCVPISNHLYFYWYRQILGQKVEFLVSFYNNEISEKSEIFDDQFSVERPDGSNFTLKIRSTKLEDSAMYFCASRGTVSNYGYTFGSGTRLTVV.